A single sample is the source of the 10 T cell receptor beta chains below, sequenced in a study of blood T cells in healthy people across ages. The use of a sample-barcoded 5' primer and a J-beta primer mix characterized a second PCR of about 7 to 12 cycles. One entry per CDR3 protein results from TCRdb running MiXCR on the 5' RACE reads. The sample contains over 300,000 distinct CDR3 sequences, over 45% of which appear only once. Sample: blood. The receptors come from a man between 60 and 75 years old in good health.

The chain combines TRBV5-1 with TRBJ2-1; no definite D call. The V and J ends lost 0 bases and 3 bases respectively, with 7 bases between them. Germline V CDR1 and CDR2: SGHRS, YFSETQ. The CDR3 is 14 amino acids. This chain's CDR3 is CASSLGQNYNEQFF. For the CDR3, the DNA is TGCGCCAGCAGCTTGGGTCAGAACTACAATGAGCAGTTCTTC. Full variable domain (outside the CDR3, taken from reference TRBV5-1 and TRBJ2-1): KAGVTQTPRYLIKTRGQQVTLSCSPISGHRSVSWYQQTPGQGLQFLFEYFSETQRNKGNFPGRFSGRQFSNSRSEMNVSTLELGDSALYLCASSLGQNYNEQFFGPGTRLTVL.

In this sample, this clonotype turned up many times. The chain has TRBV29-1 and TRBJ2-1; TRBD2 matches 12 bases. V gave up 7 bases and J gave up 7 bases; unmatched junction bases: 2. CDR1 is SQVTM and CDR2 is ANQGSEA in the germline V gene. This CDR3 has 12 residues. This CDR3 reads CSAGTSGNEQFF. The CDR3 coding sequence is TGCAGCGCCGGGACTAGCGGGAATGAGCAGTTCTTC.

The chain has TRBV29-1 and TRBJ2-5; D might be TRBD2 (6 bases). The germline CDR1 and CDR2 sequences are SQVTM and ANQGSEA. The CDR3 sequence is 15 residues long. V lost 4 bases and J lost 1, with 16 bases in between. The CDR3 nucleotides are TGCAGCGTTGTGGGGATGCGGGACGGCCAAGAGACCCAGTACTTC. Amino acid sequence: CSVVGMRDGQETQYF. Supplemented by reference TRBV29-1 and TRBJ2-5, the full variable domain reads SAVISQKPSRDICQRGTSLTIQCQVDSQVTMMFWYRQQPGQSLTLIATANQGSEATYESGFVIDKFPISRPNLTFSTLTVSNMSPEDSSIYLCSVVGMRDGQETQYFGPGTRLLVL.

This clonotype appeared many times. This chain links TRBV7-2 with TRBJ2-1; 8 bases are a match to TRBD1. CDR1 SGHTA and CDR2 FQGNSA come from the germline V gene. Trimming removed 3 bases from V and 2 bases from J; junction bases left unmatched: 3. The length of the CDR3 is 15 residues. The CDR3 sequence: CASSLAGGTYNEQFF. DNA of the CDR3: TGTGCCAGCAGCTTGGCAGGGGGCACCTACAATGAGCAGTTCTTC.

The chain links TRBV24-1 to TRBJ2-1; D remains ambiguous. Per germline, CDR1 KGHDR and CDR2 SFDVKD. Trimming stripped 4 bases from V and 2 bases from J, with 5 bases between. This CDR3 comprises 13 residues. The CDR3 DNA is TGTGCCACCAGTGAGTCACCCTACAATGAGCAGTTCTTC. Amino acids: CATSESPYNEQFF.

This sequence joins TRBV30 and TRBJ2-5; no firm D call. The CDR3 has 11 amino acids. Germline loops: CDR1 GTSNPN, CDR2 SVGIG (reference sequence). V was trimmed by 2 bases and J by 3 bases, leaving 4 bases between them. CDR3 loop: CAWSQEETQYF. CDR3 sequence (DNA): TGTGCCTGGAGTCAAGAAGAGACCCAGTACTTC.

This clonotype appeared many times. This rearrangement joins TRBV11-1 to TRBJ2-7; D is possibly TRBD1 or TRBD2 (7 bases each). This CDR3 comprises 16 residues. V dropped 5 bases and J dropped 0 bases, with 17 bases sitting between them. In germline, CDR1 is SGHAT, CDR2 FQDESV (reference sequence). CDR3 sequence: CASSSPGGQSSYEQYF. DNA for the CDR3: TGTGCCAGCAGCAGTCCGGGGGGACAGAGCTCCTACGAGCAGTACTTC.

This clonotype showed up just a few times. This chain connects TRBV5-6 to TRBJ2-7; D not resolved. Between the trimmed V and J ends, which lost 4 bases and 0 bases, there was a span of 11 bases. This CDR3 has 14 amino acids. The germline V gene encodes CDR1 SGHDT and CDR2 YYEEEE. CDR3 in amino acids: CASSPRPLSYEQYF. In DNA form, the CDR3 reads TGTGCCAGCAGCCCTCGACCCCTCTCCTACGAGCAGTACTTC.

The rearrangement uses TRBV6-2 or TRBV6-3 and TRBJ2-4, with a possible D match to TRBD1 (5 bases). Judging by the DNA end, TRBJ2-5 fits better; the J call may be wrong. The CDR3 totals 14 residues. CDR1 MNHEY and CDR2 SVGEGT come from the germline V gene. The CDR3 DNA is TGTGCCAGCAGTTACCCACAGGTTAGAGAGACCCAGTACTTC. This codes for CASSYPQVRETQYF.

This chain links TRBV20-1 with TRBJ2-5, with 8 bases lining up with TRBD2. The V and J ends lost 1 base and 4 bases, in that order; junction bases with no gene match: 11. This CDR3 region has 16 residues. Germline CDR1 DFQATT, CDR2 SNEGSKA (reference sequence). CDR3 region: CSARGGRAGEGETQYF. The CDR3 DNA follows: TGCAGTGCTAGAGGCGGAAGAGCGGGAGAGGGAGAGACCCAGTACTTC.